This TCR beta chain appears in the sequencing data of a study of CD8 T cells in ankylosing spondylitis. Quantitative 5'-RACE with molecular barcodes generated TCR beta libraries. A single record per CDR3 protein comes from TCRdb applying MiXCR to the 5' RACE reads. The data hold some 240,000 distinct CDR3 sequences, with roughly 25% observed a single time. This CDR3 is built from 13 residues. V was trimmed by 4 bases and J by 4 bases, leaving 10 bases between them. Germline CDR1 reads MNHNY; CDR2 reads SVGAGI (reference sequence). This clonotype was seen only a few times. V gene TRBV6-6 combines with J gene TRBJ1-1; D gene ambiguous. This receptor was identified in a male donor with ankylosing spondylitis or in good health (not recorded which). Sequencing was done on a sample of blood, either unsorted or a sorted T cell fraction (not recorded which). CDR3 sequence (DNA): TGTGCCAGCAGTTCCGCGCTGGGCACTGAAGCTTTCTTT. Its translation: CASSSALGTEAFF.